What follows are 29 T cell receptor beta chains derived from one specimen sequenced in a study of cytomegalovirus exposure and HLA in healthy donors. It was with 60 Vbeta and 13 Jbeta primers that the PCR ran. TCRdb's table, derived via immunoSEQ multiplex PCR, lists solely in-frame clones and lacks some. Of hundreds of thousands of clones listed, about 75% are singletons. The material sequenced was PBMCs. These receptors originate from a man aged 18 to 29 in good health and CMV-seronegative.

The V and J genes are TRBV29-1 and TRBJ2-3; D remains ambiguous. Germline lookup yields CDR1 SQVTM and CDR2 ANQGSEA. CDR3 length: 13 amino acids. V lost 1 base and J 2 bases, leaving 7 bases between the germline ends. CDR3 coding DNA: TGCAGCGTTGAAGGTCCACACACAGATACGCAGTATTTT. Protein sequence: CSVEGPHTDTQYF.

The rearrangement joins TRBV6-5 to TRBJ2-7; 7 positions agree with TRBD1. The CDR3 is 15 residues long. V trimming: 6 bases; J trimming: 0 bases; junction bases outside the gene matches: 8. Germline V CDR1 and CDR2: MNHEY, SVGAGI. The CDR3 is CASSVRQGFSYEQYF. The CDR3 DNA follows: TGTGCCAGCAGCGTCAGACAGGGATTCTCCTACGAGCAGTACTTC.

The CDR3 sequence: CASTLGQGDYGYTF. CDR3 sequence (DNA): TGTGCCAGCACTCTGGGACAGGGGGACTATGGCTACACCTTC. The gene calls are TRBV28 and TRBJ1-2, with 11 bases aligning to TRBD1. CDR3 length: 14 amino acids. Germline trimming cut 7 bases from V and 3 bases from J; bases unmatched to any gene: 4. The germline CDR1 and CDR2 sequences are MDHEN and SYDVKM.

The CDR3 loop reads CASRSIDSDNEQFF. The CDR3 DNA follows: TGCGCCAGCAGGTCTATAGACAGCGACAATGAGCAGTTCTTC. This chain uses TRBV5-1 with TRBJ2-1; maybe TRBD1 (5 bases). Germline V gene sequence: CDR1 SGHRS, CDR2 YFSETQ. The CDR3 loop spans 14 amino acids. V lost 5 bases to trimming and J lost 5 bases, with 14 bases between them. Looking up the rest from reference TRBV5-1 and TRBJ2-1 gives the full variable domain: KAGVTQTPRYLIKTRGQQVTLSCSPISGHRSVSWYQQTPGQGLQFLFEYFSETQRNKGNFPGRFSGRQFSNSRSEMNVSTLELGDSALYLCASRSIDSDNEQFFGPGTRLTVL.

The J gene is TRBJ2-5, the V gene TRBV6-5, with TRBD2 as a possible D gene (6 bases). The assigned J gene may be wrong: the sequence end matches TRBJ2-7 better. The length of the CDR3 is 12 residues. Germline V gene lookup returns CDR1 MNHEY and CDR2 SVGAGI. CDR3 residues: CASTAPGDEQYF. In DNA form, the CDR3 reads TGTGCCAGCACCGCCCCGGGGGACGAGCAGTACTTC.

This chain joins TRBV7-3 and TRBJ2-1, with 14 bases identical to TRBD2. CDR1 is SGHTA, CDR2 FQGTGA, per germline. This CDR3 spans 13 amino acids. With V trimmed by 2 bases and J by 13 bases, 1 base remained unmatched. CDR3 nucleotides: TGTGCCAGCAGCTTAGGGACTAGCGGGGGTCAGTTCTTC. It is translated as CASSLGTSGGQFF.

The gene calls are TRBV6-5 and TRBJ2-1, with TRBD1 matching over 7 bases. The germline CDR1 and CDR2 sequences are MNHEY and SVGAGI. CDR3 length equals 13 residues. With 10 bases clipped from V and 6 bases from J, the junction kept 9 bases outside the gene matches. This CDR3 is CATMTGKGNEQFF. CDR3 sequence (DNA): TGTGCCACCATGACAGGGAAAGGCAATGAGCAGTTCTTC.

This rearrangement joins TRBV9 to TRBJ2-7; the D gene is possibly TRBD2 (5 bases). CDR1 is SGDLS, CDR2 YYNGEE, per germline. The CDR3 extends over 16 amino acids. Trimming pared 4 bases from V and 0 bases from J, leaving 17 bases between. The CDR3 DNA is TGTGCCAGCAGCCCACACGTGTGGGAGAGCTCCTACGAGCAGTACTTC. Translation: CASSPHVWESSYEQYF.

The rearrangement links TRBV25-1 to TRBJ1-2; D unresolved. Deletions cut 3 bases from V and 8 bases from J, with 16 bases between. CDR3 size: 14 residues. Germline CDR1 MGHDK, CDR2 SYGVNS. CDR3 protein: CASSDFRLAEGYTF. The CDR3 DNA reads TGTGCCAGCAGTGACTTCAGACTGGCGGAAGGCTACACCTTC.

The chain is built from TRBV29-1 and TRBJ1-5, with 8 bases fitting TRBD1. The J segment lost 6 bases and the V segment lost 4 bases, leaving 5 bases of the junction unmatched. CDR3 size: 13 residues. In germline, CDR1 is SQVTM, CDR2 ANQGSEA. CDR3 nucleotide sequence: TGCAGCGTTGGAGGACAGGGCGGTCAGCCCCAGCATTTT. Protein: CSVGGQGGQPQHF. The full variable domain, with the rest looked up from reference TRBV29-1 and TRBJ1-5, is SAVISQKPSRDICQRGTSLTIQCQVDSQVTMMFWYRQQPGQSLTLIATANQGSEATYESGFVIDKFPISRPNLTFSTLTVSNMSPEDSSIYLCSVGGQGGQPQHFGDGTRLSIL.

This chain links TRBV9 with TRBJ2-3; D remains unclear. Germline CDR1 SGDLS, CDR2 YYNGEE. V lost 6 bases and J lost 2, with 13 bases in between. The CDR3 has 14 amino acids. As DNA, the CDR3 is TGTGCCAGCAAGGAGAACTACTACACAGATACGCAGTATTTT. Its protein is CASKENYYTDTQYF.

This CDR3 is CASSQVSGGVDEQYF. For the CDR3, the DNA is TGTGCCAGCAGCCAAGTCAGCGGGGGGGTAGACGAGCAGTACTTC. The rearrangement uses TRBV4-2 and TRBJ2-7; the match to TRBD2 covers 10 bases. This CDR3 comprises 15 residues. Losses at the gene ends were 1 base for V and 5 bases for J; bases not matched to a gene: 5. CDR1 is LGHNA and CDR2 is YNFKEQ in the germline V gene.

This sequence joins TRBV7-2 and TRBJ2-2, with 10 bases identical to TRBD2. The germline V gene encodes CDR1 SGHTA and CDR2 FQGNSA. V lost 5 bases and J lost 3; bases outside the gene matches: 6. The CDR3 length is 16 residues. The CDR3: CASSTLAGVHTGELFF. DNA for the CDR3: TGTGCCAGCAGCACGCTAGCGGGGGTTCACACCGGGGAGCTGTTTTTT.

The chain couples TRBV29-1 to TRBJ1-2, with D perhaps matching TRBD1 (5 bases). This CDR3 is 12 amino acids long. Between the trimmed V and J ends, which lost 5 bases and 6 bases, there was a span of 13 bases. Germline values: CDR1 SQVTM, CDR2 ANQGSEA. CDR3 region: CSVNPGSDGYTF. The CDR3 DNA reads TGCAGCGTTAATCCAGGGTCGGATGGCTACACCTTC.

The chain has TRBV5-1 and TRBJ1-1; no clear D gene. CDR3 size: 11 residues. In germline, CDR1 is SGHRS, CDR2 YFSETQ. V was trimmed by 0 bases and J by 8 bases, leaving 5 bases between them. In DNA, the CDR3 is TGCGCCAGCAGCTTGGACGGGGAAGCTTTCTTT. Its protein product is CASSLDGEAFF.

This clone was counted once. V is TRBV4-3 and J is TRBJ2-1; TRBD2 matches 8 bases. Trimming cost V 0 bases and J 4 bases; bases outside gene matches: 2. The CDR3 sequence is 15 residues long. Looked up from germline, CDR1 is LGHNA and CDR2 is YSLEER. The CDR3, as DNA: TGCGCCAGCAGCCAAGATTTAGCGGGGTACAATGAGCAGTTCTTC. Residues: CASSQDLAGYNEQFF.

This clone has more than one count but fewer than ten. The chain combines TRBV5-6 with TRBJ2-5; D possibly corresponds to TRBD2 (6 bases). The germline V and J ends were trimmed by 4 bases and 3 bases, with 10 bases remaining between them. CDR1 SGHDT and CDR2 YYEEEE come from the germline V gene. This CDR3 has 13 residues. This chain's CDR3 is CASSPSEKETQYF. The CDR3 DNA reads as TGTGCCAGCAGCCCTAGCGAGAAAGAGACCCAGTACTTC.

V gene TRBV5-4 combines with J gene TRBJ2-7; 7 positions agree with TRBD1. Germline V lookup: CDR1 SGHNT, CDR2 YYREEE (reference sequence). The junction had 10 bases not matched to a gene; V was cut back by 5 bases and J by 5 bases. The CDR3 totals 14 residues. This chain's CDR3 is CASSSRGQFHEQYF. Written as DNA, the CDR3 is TGTGCCAGCAGTTCCCGGGGACAGTTCCACGAGCAGTACTTC.

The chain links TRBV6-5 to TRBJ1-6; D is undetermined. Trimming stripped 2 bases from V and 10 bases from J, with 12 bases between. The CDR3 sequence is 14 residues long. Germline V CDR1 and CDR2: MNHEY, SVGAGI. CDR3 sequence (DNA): TGTGCCAGCAGTTACGATCGGGAGCGGTCACCCCTCCACTTT. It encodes CASSYDRERSPLHF.

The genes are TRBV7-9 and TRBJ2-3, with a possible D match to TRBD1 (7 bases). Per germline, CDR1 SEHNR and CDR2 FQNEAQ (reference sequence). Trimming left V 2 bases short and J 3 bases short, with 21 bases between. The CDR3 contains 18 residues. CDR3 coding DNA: TGTGCCAGCAGCTTACCTCTCGGTCGGTCAGGGGGGACAGATACGCAGTATTTT. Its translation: CASSLPLGRSGGTDTQYF.

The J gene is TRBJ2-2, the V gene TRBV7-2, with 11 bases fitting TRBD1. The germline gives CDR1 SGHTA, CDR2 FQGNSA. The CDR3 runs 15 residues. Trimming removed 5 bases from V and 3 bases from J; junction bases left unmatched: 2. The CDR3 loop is CASSRDRGYTGELFF. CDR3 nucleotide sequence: TGTGCCAGCAGCAGGGACAGGGGGTACACCGGGGAGCTGTTTTTT.

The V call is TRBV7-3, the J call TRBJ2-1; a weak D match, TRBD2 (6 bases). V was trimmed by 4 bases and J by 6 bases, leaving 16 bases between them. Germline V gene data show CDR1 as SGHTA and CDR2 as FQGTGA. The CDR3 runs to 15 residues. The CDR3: CASSSRDSGVNEQFF. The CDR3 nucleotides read TGTGCCAGCAGCTCCCGGGACTCCGGTGTCAATGAGCAGTTCTTC.

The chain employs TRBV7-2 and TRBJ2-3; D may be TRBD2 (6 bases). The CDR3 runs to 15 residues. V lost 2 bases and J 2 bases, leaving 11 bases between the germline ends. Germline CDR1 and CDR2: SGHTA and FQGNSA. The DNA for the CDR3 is TGTGCCAGCAGCTTATGGCGGGGACCCACAGATACGCAGTATTTT. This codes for CASSLWRGPTDTQYF.

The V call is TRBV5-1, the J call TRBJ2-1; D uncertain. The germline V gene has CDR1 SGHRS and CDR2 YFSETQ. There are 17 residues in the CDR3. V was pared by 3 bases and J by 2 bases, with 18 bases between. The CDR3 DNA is TGCGCCAGCAGCTCCCCCCTAGAAATCGGCGCCTACAATGAGCAGTTCTTC. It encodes CASSSPLEIGAYNEQFF. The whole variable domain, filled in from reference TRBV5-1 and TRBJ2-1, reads KAGVTQTPRYLIKTRGQQVTLSCSPISGHRSVSWYQQTPGQGLQFLFEYFSETQRNKGNFPGRFSGRQFSNSRSEMNVSTLELGDSALYLCASSSPLEIGAYNEQFFGPGTRLTVL.

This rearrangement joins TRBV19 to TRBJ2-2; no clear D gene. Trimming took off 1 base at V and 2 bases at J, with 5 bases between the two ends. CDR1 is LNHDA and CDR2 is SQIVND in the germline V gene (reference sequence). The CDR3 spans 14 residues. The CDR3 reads CASSIAFNTGELFF. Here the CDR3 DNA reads TGTGCCAGTAGTATAGCCTTTAACACCGGGGAGCTGTTTTTT.

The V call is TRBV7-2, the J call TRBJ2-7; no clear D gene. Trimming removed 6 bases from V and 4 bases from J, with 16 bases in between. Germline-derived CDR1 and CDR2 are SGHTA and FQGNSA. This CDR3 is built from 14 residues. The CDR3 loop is CASSPREVSYEQYF. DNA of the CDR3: TGTGCCAGCAGTCCTCGCGAAGTGTCGTACGAGCAGTACTTC.

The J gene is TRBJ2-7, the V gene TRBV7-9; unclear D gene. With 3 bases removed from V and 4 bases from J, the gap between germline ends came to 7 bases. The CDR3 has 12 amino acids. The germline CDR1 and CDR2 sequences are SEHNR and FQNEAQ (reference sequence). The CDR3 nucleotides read TGTGCCAGCAGCTTTAACAGTTACGAGCAGTACTTC. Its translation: CASSFNSYEQYF.

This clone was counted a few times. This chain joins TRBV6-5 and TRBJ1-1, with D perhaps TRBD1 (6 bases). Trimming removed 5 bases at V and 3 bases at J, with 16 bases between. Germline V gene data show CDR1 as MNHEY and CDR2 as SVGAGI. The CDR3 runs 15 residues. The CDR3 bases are TGTGCCAGCAGTACCATCAGGGGTTTTGACACTGAAGCTTTCTTT. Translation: CASSTIRGFDTEAFF.

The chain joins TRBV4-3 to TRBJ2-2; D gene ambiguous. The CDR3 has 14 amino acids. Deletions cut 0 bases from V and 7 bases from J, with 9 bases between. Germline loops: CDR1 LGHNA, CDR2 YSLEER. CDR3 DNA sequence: TGCGCCAGCAGCCAAGACGCTGGCCTCGGGGAGCTGTTTTTT. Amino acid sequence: CASSQDAGLGELFF.